The 12 T cell receptor beta chains listed next were all sequenced from one sample in a study of CD8 T cells in Susac syndrome. The RNA input was about 0.45 to 1 ug, and it was reverse transcribed with random hexamers. TCRdb reprocessed the immunoSEQ multiplex PCR reads with MiXCR, giving one entry per CDR3 protein. This table has some 58,000 distinct CDR3 sequences, 85% to 95% appearing once. The specimen sequenced was CD8+ T cells from PBMCs. The receptors originated from a human donor with Susac syndrome.

The V and J genes are TRBV15 and TRBJ1-5; D unclear. The CDR3 is 15 residues long. Germline values: CDR1 LNHNV, CDR2 YYDKDF (reference sequence). With 3 bases removed from V and 9 bases from J, the gap between germline ends came to 18 bases. The CDR3 sequence: CATSSATGPRLPQHF. CDR3 DNA sequence: TGTGCCACCAGCAGCGCAACCGGGCCACGATTGCCCCAGCATTTT.

This sequence joins TRBV5-1 and TRBJ2-7; TRBD2 matches at 14 bases. Germline CDR1 SGHRS, CDR2 YFSETQ. V lost 4 bases to trimming and J lost 3 bases; unmatched junction nucleotides: 12. The CDR3 loop spans 18 amino acids. CDR3 nucleotides: TGCGCCAGCAGCCACTCACTCTCCGGACTAGCGGGGGGCTACGAGCAGTACTTC. It translates to CASSHSLSGLAGGYEQYF. Based on the CDR3 plus reference TRBV5-1 and TRBJ2-7, the full variable domain is KAGVTQTPRYLIKTRGQQVTLSCSPISGHRSVSWYQQTPGQGLQFLFEYFSETQRNKGNFPGRFSGRQFSNSRSEMNVSTLELGDSALYLCASSHSLSGLAGGYEQYFGPGTRLTVT.

The chain recombines TRBV3-1 with TRBJ2-1; D call uncertain. Germline V gene data show CDR1 as LGHDT and CDR2 as YNNKEL (reference sequence). V shed 4 bases and J shed 4 bases, with 5 bases lying between them. This CDR3 is built from 12 residues. CDR3 in DNA: TGTGCCAGCAGCCCTTTGTACAATGAGCAGTTCTTC. As protein: CASSPLYNEQFF.

This chain uses TRBV28 with TRBJ2-1, with D possibly matching TRBD2 (6 bases). The germline V gene has CDR1 MDHEN and CDR2 SYDVKM. CDR3 length: 13 amino acids. V was clipped by 4 bases and J by 9 bases, with 13 bases between them. DNA for the CDR3: TGTGCCAGCAGTTCTGTCGTGGGGGGTGAGCAGTTCTTC. Its translation: CASSSVVGGEQFF.

J is TRBJ2-3 and V is TRBV4-3; 9 positions match TRBD2. After removal of 0 bases from V and 2 bases from J, the junction contained 6 bases not matched to a gene. This CDR3 spans 17 amino acids. Germline-derived CDR1 and CDR2 are LGHNA and YSLEER. The CDR3 loop is CASSQDPAGGTTDTQYF. In DNA, the CDR3 is TGCGCCAGCAGCCAAGATCCAGCGGGGGGTACCACAGATACGCAGTATTTT.

This chain links TRBV29-1 with TRBJ1-1, with D tentatively TRBD1 (6 bases). From germline, CDR1 is SQVTM and CDR2 ANQGSEA. Trimming removed 2 bases from V and 6 bases from J, with 10 bases in between. CDR3 length: 12 amino acids. The CDR3 loop is CSVERQDPEAFF. CDR3 nucleotide sequence: TGCAGCGTTGAAAGACAGGACCCTGAAGCTTTCTTT.

The rearrangement links TRBV20-1 to TRBJ2-7, with 13 bases fitting TRBD2. CDR3 length: 18 residues. The germline V gene encodes CDR1 DFQATT and CDR2 SNEGSKA (reference sequence). V shed 3 bases, J shed 0 bases, and the junction held 11 bases outside the gene matches. DNA for the CDR3: TGCAGTGCTAGGCGGCCCCCGGGACTAGCGGGGAGCTCCTACGAGCAGTACTTC. Translation: CSARRPPGLAGSSYEQYF.

The chain combines TRBV6-5 with TRBJ1-2; D is undetermined. CDR3 length: 13 residues. Germline loops: CDR1 MNHEY, CDR2 SVGAGI. The V end lost 7 bases, the J end lost 6 bases, and 15 bases lay between the germline ends. The CDR3, as DNA: TGTGCCAGCAAGGGCCAAGACTCAAATGGCTACACCTTC. It encodes CASKGQDSNGYTF.

The chain combines TRBV19 with TRBJ2-3; D gene ambiguous. This CDR3 spans 13 amino acids. Germline values: CDR1 LNHDA, CDR2 SQIVND (reference sequence). V lost 6 bases, J lost 5 bases, and 12 bases lay in between. The CDR3 is CASSWTTGDTQYF. CDR3 DNA: TGTGCCAGTAGCTGGACGACGGGAGATACGCAGTATTTT.

This chain connects TRBV12-3 or TRBV12-4 to TRBJ2-7, with TRBD2 matching 13 bases. The CDR3 is made up of 17 amino acids. V gave up 6 bases and J gave up 5 bases; unmatched junction bases: 13. CDR3: CASSLGLAGVNLHEQYF. In DNA form, the CDR3 reads TGTGCCAGCAGCCTCGGACTAGCGGGGGTAAACCTCCACGAGCAGTACTTC.

This rearrangement joins TRBV7-9 to TRBJ2-1; 9 bases match TRBD1. J lost 6 bases, V lost 5 bases, and 8 bases had no gene match. The germline V gene encodes CDR1 SEHNR and CDR2 FQNEAQ (reference sequence). The CDR3 covers 15 residues. The CDR3 sequence: CASSLPGQGSNEQFF. DNA for the CDR3: TGTGCCAGCAGCCTACCGGGACAGGGTAGCAATGAGCAGTTCTTC. Together with reference TRBV7-9 and TRBJ2-1, the CDR3 gives the full variable domain: DTGVSQNPRHKITKRGQNVTFRCDPISEHNRLYWYRQTLGQGPEFLTYFQNEAQLEKSRLLSDRFSAERPKGSFSTLEIQRTEQGDSAMYLCASSLPGQGSNEQFFGPGTRLTVL.

The rearrangement links TRBV29-1 to TRBJ2-3; D ambiguous. The CDR3 is 15 residues long. The V and J ends lost 5 bases and 2 bases respectively, with 17 bases between them. Germline V gene lookup returns CDR1 SQVTM and CDR2 ANQGSEA. DNA of the CDR3: TGCAGCGTTAGGTTGTCCCTCCACTCCACAGATACGCAGTATTTT. Its translation: CSVRLSLHSTDTQYF.